Listed below are T cell receptor beta chains from one sample, sequenced in a study of blood T cells in healthy people across ages. TCRdb independently ran MiXCR on the 5' RACE reads; one entry per CDR3 protein. The sample lists 1.5 million to 2 million distinct CDR3 sequences; roughly 30% were seen once. Material for sequencing was blood. The receptors come from a woman younger than 45 in good health. Each CDR3 is given with its conserved first and last residue. The order of the fields is J gene, V gene, D gene, clone size, CDR3 DNA, CDR3 protein. D genes are given only for firm matches. Only some rows state a clone size, as once, few, many or a class for expanded clones.

J gene: TRBJ1-2; V gene: TRBV5-1; D gene: TRBD1; clone size: -; CDR3 DNA: TGCGCCAGCAGCTTGGCCGCCTCCACAGGGGGGCTACCCACGAGCGAGGGCTACACCTTC; CDR3 protein: CASSLAASTGGLPTSEGYTF
J gene: TRBJ1-1; V gene: TRBV7-9; D gene: -; clone size: -; CDR3 DNA: TGTGCCAGCAGCCATGTTGGGGCATCGAGGGAATTGGGAACTGAAGCTTTCTTT; CDR3 protein: CASSHVGASRELGTEAFF
J gene: TRBJ2-7; V gene: TRBV7-9; D gene: TRBD2; clone size: many; CDR3 DNA: TGTGCCACCAGGACTAGCGGGAGGGACGAGCAGTACTTC; CDR3 protein: CATRTSGRDEQYF
J gene: TRBJ2-7; V gene: TRBV6-5; D gene: -; clone size: many; CDR3 DNA: TGTGCCACCACGACTACCTCCTACGAGCAGTACTTC; CDR3 protein: CATTTTSYEQYF
J gene: TRBJ1-2; V gene: TRBV4-3; D gene: -; clone size: few; CDR3 DNA: TGCGCCAGCAGCCAGTCGTTCGGACAGACCGGTGACTATGGCTACACCTTC; CDR3 protein: CASSQSFGQTGDYGYTF
J gene: TRBJ1-4; V gene: TRBV12-5; D gene: -; clone size: -; CDR3 DNA: TGTACTAGTGGTTCGCCGGGAGGGTTTAATGAAAAACTGTTTTTT; CDR3 protein: CTSGSPGGFNEKLFF
J gene: TRBJ2-1; V gene: TRBV20-1; D gene: TRBD2; clone size: -; CDR3 DNA: TGCAGTGCTCCCATCCCGGGACTAGCGGGAGACTCCGAGCAGTTCTTC; CDR3 protein: CSAPIPGLAGDSEQFF
J gene: TRBJ2-1; V gene: TRBV7-9; D gene: TRBD2; clone size: many; CDR3 DNA: TGTGCCAGCAGCTCGGGAGCGGGAGTGGAGCAGTTCTTC; CDR3 protein: CASSSGAGVEQFF
J gene: TRBJ1-1; V gene: TRBV11-2; D gene: -; clone size: -; CDR3 DNA: TGTGCCAGCAGCCCGTGGCAACTGAACACTGAAGCTTTCTTT; CDR3 protein: CASSPWQLNTEAFF
J gene: TRBJ2-3; V gene: TRBV6-6; D gene: -; clone size: -; CDR3 DNA: TGTGCCAGCAGGGACGATTTAGTAGATACGCAGTATTTT; CDR3 protein: CASRDDLVDTQYF
J gene: TRBJ2-7; V gene: TRBV7-9; D gene: TRBD2; clone size: -; CDR3 DNA: TGTGCCAGCAGCGCGGGGGACCCACGCTCCTACGAGCAGTACTTC; CDR3 protein: CASSAGDPRSYEQYF
J gene: TRBJ2-5; V gene: TRBV20-1; D gene: TRBD2; clone size: -; CDR3 DNA: TGCAGTGCTGGGTATTATAGCGGGAGCGCCTACAATGAGCAGTACTTC; CDR3 protein: CSAGYYSGSAYNEQYF
J gene: TRBJ2-7; V gene: TRBV20-1; D gene: TRBD2; clone size: -; CDR3 DNA: TGCAGTGCTAGAGTGGCGGGAGGGCCCCAGCAGTACTTC; CDR3 protein: CSARVAGGPQQYF